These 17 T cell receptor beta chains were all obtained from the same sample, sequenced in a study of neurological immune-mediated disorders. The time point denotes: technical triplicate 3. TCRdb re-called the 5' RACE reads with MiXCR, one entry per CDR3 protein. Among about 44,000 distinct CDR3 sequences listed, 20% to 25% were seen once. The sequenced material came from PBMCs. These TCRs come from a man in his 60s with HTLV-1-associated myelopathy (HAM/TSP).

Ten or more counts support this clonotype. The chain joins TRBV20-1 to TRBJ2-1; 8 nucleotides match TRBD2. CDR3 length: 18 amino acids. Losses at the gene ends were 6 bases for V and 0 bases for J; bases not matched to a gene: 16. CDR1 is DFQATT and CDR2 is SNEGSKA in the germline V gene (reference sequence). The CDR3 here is CSARGTRPSQFSYNEQFF. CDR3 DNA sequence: TGCAGTGCACGAGGGACTAGACCGTCCCAGTTCTCCTACAATGAGCAGTTCTTC.

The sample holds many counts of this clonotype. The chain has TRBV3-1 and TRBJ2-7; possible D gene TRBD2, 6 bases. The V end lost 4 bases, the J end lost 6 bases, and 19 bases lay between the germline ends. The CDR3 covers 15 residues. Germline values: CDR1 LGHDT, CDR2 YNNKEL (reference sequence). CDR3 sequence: CASSPPVAGSLEQYF. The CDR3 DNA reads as TGTGCCAGCAGCCCTCCCGTCGCGGGATCCCTCGAGCAGTACTTC.

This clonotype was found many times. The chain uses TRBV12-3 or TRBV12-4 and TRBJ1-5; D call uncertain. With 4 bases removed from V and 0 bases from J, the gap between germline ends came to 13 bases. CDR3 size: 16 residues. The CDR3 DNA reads TGTGCCAGCAGTTCTTCCCCTGGGCCTAGCAATCAGCCCCAGCATTTT. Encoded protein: CASSSSPGPSNQPQHF.

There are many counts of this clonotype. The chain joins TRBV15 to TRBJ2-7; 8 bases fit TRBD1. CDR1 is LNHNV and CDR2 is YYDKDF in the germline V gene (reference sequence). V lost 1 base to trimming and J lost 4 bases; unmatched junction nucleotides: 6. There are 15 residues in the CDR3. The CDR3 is CATSRGQGLTYEQYF. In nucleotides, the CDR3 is TGTGCCACCAGCAGAGGACAGGGGCTAACGTACGAGCAGTACTTC.

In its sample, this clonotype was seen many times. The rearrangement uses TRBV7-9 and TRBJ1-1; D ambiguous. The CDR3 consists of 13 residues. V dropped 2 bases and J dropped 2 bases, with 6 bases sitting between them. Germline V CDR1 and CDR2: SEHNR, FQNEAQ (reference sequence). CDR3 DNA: TGTGCCAGCAGCTTACCAGCAAACACTGAAGCTTTCTTT. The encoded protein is CASSLPANTEAFF.

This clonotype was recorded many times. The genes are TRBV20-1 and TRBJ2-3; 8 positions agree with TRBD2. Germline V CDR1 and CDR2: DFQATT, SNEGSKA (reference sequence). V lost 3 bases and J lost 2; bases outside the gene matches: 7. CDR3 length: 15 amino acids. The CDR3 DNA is TGCAGTGCTAGTAGTATAGCGGGGTTCACAGATACGCAGTATTTT. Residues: CSASSIAGFTDTQYF.

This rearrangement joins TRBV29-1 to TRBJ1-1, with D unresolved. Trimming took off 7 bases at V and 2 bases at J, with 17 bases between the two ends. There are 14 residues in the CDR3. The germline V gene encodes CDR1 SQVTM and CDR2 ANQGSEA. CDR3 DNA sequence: TGCAGCGCCCCGGGTGGTAATACCAACACTGAAGCTTTCTTT. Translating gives CSAPGGNTNTEAFF.

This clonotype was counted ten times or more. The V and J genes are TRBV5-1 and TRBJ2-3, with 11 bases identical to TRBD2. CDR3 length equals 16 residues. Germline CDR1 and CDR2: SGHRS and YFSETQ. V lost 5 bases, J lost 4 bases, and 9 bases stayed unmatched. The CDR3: CASSPPTSGISDTQYF. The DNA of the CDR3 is TGCGCCAGCAGTCCCCCGACTAGCGGGATCTCAGATACGCAGTATTTT.

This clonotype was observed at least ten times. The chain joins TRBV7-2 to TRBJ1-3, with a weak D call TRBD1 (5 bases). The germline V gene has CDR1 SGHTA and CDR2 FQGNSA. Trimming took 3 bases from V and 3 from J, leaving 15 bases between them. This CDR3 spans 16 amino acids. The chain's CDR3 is CASSFWGTRVGNTIYF. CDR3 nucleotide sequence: TGTGCCAGCAGCTTTTGGGGGACGAGGGTTGGAAACACCATATATTTT.

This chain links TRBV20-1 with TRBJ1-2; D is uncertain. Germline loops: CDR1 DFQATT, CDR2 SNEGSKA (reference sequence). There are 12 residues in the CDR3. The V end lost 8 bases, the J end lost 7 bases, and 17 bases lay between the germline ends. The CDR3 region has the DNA TGCAGTTTTCAAATGCCTAACACTGGCTACACCTTC. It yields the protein CSFQMPNTGYTF.

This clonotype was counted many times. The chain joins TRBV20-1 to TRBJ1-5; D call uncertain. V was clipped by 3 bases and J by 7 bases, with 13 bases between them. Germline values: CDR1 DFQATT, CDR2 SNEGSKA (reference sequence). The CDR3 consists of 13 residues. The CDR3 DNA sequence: TGCAGTGCTAGGGATCCGAGAGGACAGCCCCAGCATTTT. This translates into CSARDPRGQPQHF.

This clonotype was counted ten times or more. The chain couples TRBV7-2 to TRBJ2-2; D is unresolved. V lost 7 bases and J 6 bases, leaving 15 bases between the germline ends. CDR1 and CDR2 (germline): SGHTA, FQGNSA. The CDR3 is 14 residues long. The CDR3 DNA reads TGTGCCAGCACCGAGGCCGGTACGGCCGGGGAGCTGTTTTTT. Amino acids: CASTEAGTAGELFF. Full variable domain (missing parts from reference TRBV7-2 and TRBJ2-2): GAGVSQSPSNKVTEKGKDVELRCDPISGHTALYWYRQSLGQGLEFLIYFQGNSAPDKSGLPSDRFSAERTGGSVSTLTIQRTQQEDSAVYLCASTEAGTAGELFFGEGSRLTVL.

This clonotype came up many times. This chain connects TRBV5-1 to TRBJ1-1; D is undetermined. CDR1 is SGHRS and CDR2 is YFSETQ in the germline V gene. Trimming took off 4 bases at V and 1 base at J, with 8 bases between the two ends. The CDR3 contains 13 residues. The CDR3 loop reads CASSRAANTEAFF. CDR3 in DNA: TGCGCCAGCAGCAGGGCCGCGAACACTGAAGCTTTCTTT.

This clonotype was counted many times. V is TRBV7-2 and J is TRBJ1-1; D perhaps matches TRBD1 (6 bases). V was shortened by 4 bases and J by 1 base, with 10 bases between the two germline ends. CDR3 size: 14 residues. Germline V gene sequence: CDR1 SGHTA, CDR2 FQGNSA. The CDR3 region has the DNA TGTGCCAGCAGCTCGGACAGCCGGAACACTGAAGCTTTCTTT. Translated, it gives CASSSDSRNTEAFF.

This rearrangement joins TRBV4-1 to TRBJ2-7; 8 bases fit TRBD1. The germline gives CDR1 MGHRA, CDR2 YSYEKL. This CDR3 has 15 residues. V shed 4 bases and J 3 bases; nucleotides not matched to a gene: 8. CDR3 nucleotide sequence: TGCGCCAGCAGCCCGCGGGGAGGACAGGGCTACGAGCAGTACTTC. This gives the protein CASSPRGGQGYEQYF.

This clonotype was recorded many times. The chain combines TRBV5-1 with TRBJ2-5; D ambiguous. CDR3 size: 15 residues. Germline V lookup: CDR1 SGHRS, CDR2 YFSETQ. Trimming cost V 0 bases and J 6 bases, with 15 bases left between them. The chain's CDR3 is CASSLEGGLWKTQYF. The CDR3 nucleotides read TGCGCCAGCAGCTTGGAGGGCGGTCTATGGAAGACCCAGTACTTC.

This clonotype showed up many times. CDR3 sequence reads: CSAAGTWNYGYTF. CDR3 coding DNA: TGCAGTGCTGCAGGGACTTGGAACTATGGCTACACCTTC. The J gene is TRBJ1-2, the V gene TRBV20-1, with a weak D call TRBD1 (5 bases). This CDR3 spans 13 amino acids. Germline V CDR1 and CDR2: DFQATT, SNEGSKA (reference sequence). V lost 5 bases and J 2 bases, leaving 12 bases between the germline ends.